What follows are 2 T cell receptor beta chains derived from one specimen sequenced in a study of cytomegalovirus exposure and HLA in healthy donors. Primers: 60 Vbeta forward and 13 Jbeta reverse. TCRdb's copy holds only in-frame clones and misses some; the assay was immunoSEQ multiplex PCR. The table records 85,000 to 120,000 clones, around 57% of them present only once. Sequenced sample: PBMCs. These receptors originate from a human donor in good health.

The rearrangement uses TRBV11-2 and TRBJ2-3, with 11 bases that match TRBD1. The junction had 7 bases not matched to a gene; V was cut back by 0 bases and J by 2 bases. Germline loops: CDR1 SGHAT, CDR2 FQNNGV. The CDR3 length is 18 residues. Here the CDR3 reads CASSLEWFGQGATDTQYF. The CDR3, as DNA: TGTGCCAGCAGCTTAGAATGGTTTGGACAGGGGGCCACAGATACGCAGTATTTT.

The rearrangement joins TRBV4-1 to TRBJ2-1; TRBD2 aligns across 9 bases. The CDR3 totals 19 residues. V lost 0 bases to trimming and J lost 4 bases; unmatched junction nucleotides: 13. Germline-derived CDR1 and CDR2 are MGHRA and YSYEKL. CDR3 coding DNA: TGCGCCAGCAGCCAAGAGTGGGGGAGGGCTAGCGGGAAGTACAATGAGCAGTTCTTC. Translating it yields CASSQEWGRASGKYNEQFF.